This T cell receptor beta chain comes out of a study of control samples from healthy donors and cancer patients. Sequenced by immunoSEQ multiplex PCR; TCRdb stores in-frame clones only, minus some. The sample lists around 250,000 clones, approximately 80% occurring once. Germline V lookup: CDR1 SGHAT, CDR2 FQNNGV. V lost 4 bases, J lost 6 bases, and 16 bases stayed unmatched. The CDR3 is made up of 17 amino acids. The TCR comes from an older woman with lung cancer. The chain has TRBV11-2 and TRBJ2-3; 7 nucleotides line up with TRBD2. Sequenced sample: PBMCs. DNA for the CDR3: TGTGCCAGCAGCTCCGCCCCCGCCCGGGACTACGGGGATACGCAGTATTTT. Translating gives CASSSAPARDYGDTQYF.